Below, one T cell receptor beta chain is given with its context. The target of this receptor is not known. Base qualities are not at hand, and no much larger clone is one base apart. This record belongs to a study of persistence of HIV-infected CD4 T cells (dated by TCRdb to the early 2020s). With respect to the entire study: CMV- and HIV-1 Gag-responding CD4+ T cells were isolated from ART-treated individuals so that antigen-driven clonal expansion of HIV-1-infected cells could be examined. Peripheral blood samples of up to roughly 200 mL were obtained at multiple time points, with the exception of a couple of participants, for whom leukapheresis was performed at a single time point. The TCR cluster analysis across participants included roughly 8 participants for CMV and roughly 7 participants for Gag. Participants had been on suppressive ART for a median of roughly eight years. The clonality of all cells in each sorted population was assessed by TCRbeta sequencing, whereas the clonality of infected cells was assessed by proviral sequencing.

The germline V end is reduced by 5 bases and the J end by 3 bases; junction bases left unmatched: 9. The germline V gene sets CDR1 to SQVTM and CDR2 to ANQGSEA. From its cysteine to its phenylalanine, the CDR3 spans 15 amino acids. Only the CDR3 portion is preserved as DNA: 45 bases, with reading frame beginning at the first base. The treatment or condition label for this specimen denotes: suppressive antiretroviral therapy. A pool of overlapping HIV-1 Gag 15-mer peptides, at 0.75 to 1 ug per peptide per mL, was used to stimulate the cells. Memory populations depleted of antigen-responding cells were obtained by sorting nonresponding CD40L-negative CD69-negative CD45RO-high memory CD4+ T cells. Participants were HIV-1-infected adults who started suppressive ART during chronic infection. For at least 4 years, participants had undetectable plasma HIV-1 RNA, below 50 copies/mL. To be included, a participant needed positive CMV serology and a CD4+ T cell count above 400 cells/uL. Before stimulation, PBMCs were isolated using density centrifugation and then depleted of CD8+ T cells. For approximately 19 hours, the CD8-depleted PBMCs were stimulated with anti-CD28/CD49d costimulation, a CD40-blocking antibody, and enfuvirtide to prevent new infections. Cells were sorted on a Beckman Coulter MoFlo Legacy or XDP sorter, with propidium iodide excluding dead cells. The QIAamp DNA Mini Kit was used for genomic DNA extraction from samples above one million cells, and the Quick-DNA Microprep Kit was used otherwise.

Overall study outcomes, separate from this receptor: Degenerate expanded CDR3beta sequences were enriched in antigen-responding cells, suggesting convergent selection of CD4+ responses to CMV and Gag. Because the TCR analyses were done in bulk, restricting them to just the rare CMV-responding cells that actually carried HIV-1 proviruses was not possible. A correlation was observed between TCR oligoclonality and proviral oligoclonality within the same sorted populations. TCRbeta richness in CMV- and Gag-responding cells was significantly lower than in anti-CD3/anti-CD28-responding cells; CMV-responding cells had higher oligoclonality than CD3/CD28-stimulated and Gag-responding cells. The study involved few individuals and tested only a limited range of antigens.

TCRbeta repertoires were sequenced from genomic DNA with the immunoSEQ hsTCRB assay version 4 in survey mode. For TCRbeta sequencing, genomic DNA was diluted to around 9.7 ng/uL, and up to 1 ug was used per sample. As for the original processing: TCRbeta data analysis was done in ImmunoSeq Analyzer 3.0, and diversity was calculated on productive nucleotide rearrangements. Lower-bound TCR diversity was estimated with the improved Chao index, and clonality with the Gini coefficient using the Immunarch R package. When different nucleotide rearrangements encoded the same CDR3beta amino acid sequence, each rearrangement was treated as a distinct clonotype. Differential abundance analysis identified TCRbeta sequences significantly enriched in antigen-responding cells relative to anti-CD3/anti-CD28-activated cells. GLIPH2 grouped TCRs by predicted peptide-MHC specificity, both within each participant and across combined participant data sets. Sourced from immuneACCESS, this table was stored by TCRdb with only in-frame sequences that have V and J called. A share of the clones is absent; for the studies checked, an unresolved V gene accounts for under half, and the remainder has no known explanation. D and trimming come from the DNA, and the V and J calls and clone size come from that table. The sample table records 35,000 to 45,000 clones; under 90% of these occur just once. Around 5% of the sample belongs to the ten largest clones.

This specimen consisted of cultured CD4+ T cells from PBMCs, obtained from a patient who received antiretroviral therapy. In the paper's terms, the cell subset or site label means: CD40L-CD69- CD45RO-high memory CD4 T cells not responding to Gag peptides. The rearrangement combines TRBV29-1 with TRBJ2-1; 8 bases in the middle match TRBD2. This clonotype was sampled from an adult with HIV. The donor label of this sample is uncertain. The nucleotide sequence is given as TGCAGCGTTCCGGGGGGGTCTTCCTTCTACAATGAGCAGTTCTTC. Protein translation: CSVPGGSSFYNEQFF.